This record looks at one TCR beta chain sequence and its context. Its specificity is unknown. These data are taken from a study of OX40 agonist ivuxolimab in advanced cancers. In the study overall: Patients received ivuxolimab, an intravenous treatment, every 2 weeks at 0.01 to 10 mg/kg. Study-level results: Which antigen the expanded peripheral T cells recognized is unknown.

The CDR3 is made up of 15 amino acids. Losses at the gene ends were 4 bases for V and 1 base for J; bases not matched to a gene: 4. Germline V gene sequence: CDR1 SGHNT, CDR2 YYREEE (reference sequence). The data were produced by immunoSEQ multiplex PCR, yet TCRdb's version contains in-frame clones alone and is incomplete. The sample has some 110,000 clones, 85% to 95% seen once. Sequences were derived from CD4+ or CD8+ T cells sorted from blood, sampled in a trial of the OX40 agonist ivuxolimab. V and J are TRBV5-4 and TRBJ2-2; 7 bases align to TRBD1. The TCR sequence derives from an adult with an advanced solid tumor such as melanoma, head and neck, liver or kidney cancer. The CDR3 loop is CASSLRDRNTGELFF. Written as DNA, the CDR3 is TGTGCCAGCAGCCTCCGGGACAGGAACACCGGGGAGCTGTTTTTT.